The 2 T cell receptor beta chains listed next were all sequenced from one sample in a study of T cell repertoires in cytomegalovirus infection. One entry per CDR3 protein results from TCRdb running MiXCR on the reads. The sample includes approximately 200,000 distinct CDR3 sequences, 28% seen only once; the top ten take just over 30%. The material sequenced was PBMCs. Receptor source: a human donor in good health (CMV status not recorded). Some clones in this sample may be carry-over from other donors' samples.

This clonotype was seen many times. The chain joins TRBV7-2 to TRBJ2-1; D may be TRBD2 (6 bases). The CDR3 loop spans 13 amino acids. Trimming pared 5 bases from V and 4 bases from J, leaving 9 bases between. Germline V lookup: CDR1 SGHTA, CDR2 FQGNSA. The chain's CDR3 is CASSRRDYNEQFF. The CDR3 nucleotides read TGTGCCAGCAGCCGGAGGGATTACAATGAGCAGTTCTTC.

The gene calls are TRBV15 and TRBJ1-2; D ambiguous. The V end was cut by 5 bases, the J end by 4 bases, with 17 bases between. This CDR3 is 15 amino acids long. Germline V lookup: CDR1 LNHNV, CDR2 YYDKDF (reference sequence). The CDR3 bases are TGTGCCACCAGCCTGGGCTCAATACCAATCTATGGCTACACCTTC. It is translated as CATSLGSIPIYGYTF. Together with reference TRBV15 and TRBJ1-2, the CDR3 gives the full variable domain: DAMVIQNPRYQVTQFGKPVTLSCSQTLNHNVMYWYQQKSSQAPKLLFHYYDKDFNNEADTPDNFQSRRPNTSFCFLDIRSPGLGDTAMYLCATSLGSIPIYGYTFGSGTRLTVV.